This T cell receptor (beta chain) emerged from a study of blood T cell repertoires in COVID-19. The CDR3 runs to 14 residues. With 3 bases clipped from V and 1 base from J, the junction kept 2 bases outside the gene matches. Germline V gene lookup returns CDR1 LNHNV and CDR2 YYDKDF (reference sequence). Clones were sequenced by immunoSEQ multiplex PCR, and TCRdb holds only the in-frame ones, with some missing. The sample lists around 180,000 clones, around 90% occurring once. This receptor was identified in a human donor in a cohort sampled during active COVID-19. The rearrangement uses TRBV15 and TRBJ2-7; 8 bases map to TRBD1. Sequencing used peripheral blood. CDR3 sequence (DNA): TGTGCCACCAGCAGCGGACAGGGTTCCTACGAGCAGTACTTC. Amino acids: CATSSGQGSYEQYF.